This TCR beta chain was sequenced for a study of chronic HIV infection and antiretroviral therapy. Via MiXCR, TCRdb re-called the 5' RACE reads, giving one row per CDR3 protein. The table lists 40,000 to 60,000 distinct CDR3 sequences, approximately 19% of them singletons. In its sample, this clonotype was seen a few times. This CDR3 spans 15 amino acids. Trimming removed 4 bases from V and 6 bases from J, with 16 bases in between. Germline V CDR1 and CDR2: MDHEN, SYDVKM. Source material: peripheral blood. The rearrangement joins TRBV28 to TRBJ2-1, with D maybe TRBD2 (5 bases). The sequence derives from an adult who had HIV and had not received antiretroviral therapy, or was an uninfected healthy control (not recorded which). CDR3 in amino acids: CASSSRTPLANEQFF. DNA of the CDR3: TGTGCCAGCAGTTCGAGGACTCCCCTCGCCAATGAGCAGTTCTTC.